This is a list of T cell receptor beta chains from one sample in a study of cytomegalovirus exposure and HLA in healthy donors. Data came from immunoSEQ multiplex PCR; TCRdb stores just in-frame clones and leaves some out. This table holds 150,000 to 200,000 clones, 78% found once. The specimen sequenced was PBMCs. Receptors originate from a woman in her 30s in good health and CMV-seropositive. Each CDR3 is given with its conserved first and last residue. The order of the fields is D gene, clone size, V gene, J gene, CDR3 DNA, CDR3 protein. A D gene is named only where the DNA matches it firmly. A row's size may be missing; if present it is once, few, many or a size class.

>TRBD2|.|TRBV15|TRBJ2-3
TGTGCCACCAGCCCCCGGACGGGGGGAAGCACAGATACGCAGTATTTT
CATSPRTGGSTDTQYF
>TRBD2|.|TRBV5-1|TRBJ2-3
TGCGCCAGCAGCTTGACGGGTAGCGGGAGTTCAACAGATACGCAGTATTTT
CASSLTGSGSSTDTQYF
>.|.|TRBV4-1|TRBJ1-1
TGCGCCAGCAGCCAAGGGGGGCCCCAGGTGAACACTGAAGCTTTCTTT
CASSQGGPQVNTEAFF
>TRBD2|.|TRBV4-1|TRBJ2-7
TGCGCCAGCAGCCAAGATCAAGGCGGGAGTAACTACGAGCAGTACTTC
CASSQDQGGSNYEQYF
>TRBD1|few|TRBV2|TRBJ1-5
TGTGCCAGTGGGACAGGGTACGGCAATCAGCCCCAGCATTTT
CASGTGYGNQPQHF
>.|.|TRBV7-2|TRBJ1-1
TGTGCCAGCAGCGCCAGAGGAGGGGCTTTAATTGTGAACACTGAAGCTTTCTTT
CASSARGGALIVNTEAFF
>.|once|TRBV6-1|TRBJ1-1
TGTGCCAGCTACCCACGCGGGTTCCCTGAAGCTTTCTTT
CASYPRGFPEAFF
>TRBD1|once|TRBV27|TRBJ1-5
TGTGCCAGCCGGGACAGCTATAGCAATCAGCCCCAGCATTTT
CASRDSYSNQPQHF
>TRBD1|.|TRBV28|TRBJ1-5
TGTGCCAGCAGTTTAGGGAAGACAGGGGCCAGCCAGCCCCAACATTTT
CASSLGKTGASQPQHF
>.|.|TRBV27|TRBJ2-2
TGTGCCAGCAGTTTAGAGGCGATGAGGGCCGGGGAGCTGTTTTTT
CASSLEAMRAGELFF
>.|.|TRBV29-1|TRBJ2-2
TGCAGCGTTGTTCACAGGGTGGCCGGGGAGCTGTTTTTT
CSVVHRVAGELFF
>.|.|TRBV5-4|TRBJ1-1
TGTGCCAGCAGCCCATGGGGGCGGGACACTGAAGCTTTCTTT
CASSPWGRDTEAFF
>.|.|TRBV5-1|TRBJ2-5
TGCGCCAGCAGCTTTGATTGGGGCGGGACCCAGTACTTC
CASSFDWGGTQYF
>.|once|TRBV6-1|TRBJ1-4
TGTGCCAGCTATCTACCCCCGGAAAAACTGTTTTTT
CASYLPPEKLFF
>TRBD1|.|TRBV19|TRBJ2-7
TGTGCCAGTAGTATAAACAGGGGCTATGTTTACGAGCAGTACTTC
CASSINRGYVYEQYF
>TRBD1|few|TRBV6-1|TRBJ1-1
TGTGCCAGCAGCTATTCGACAGGGAAGGGGACTGAAGCTTTCTTT
CASSYSTGKGTEAFF
>.|.|TRBV13|TRBJ1-1
TGTGCCAGCAGCGACCGGGGGGGGGTCTGGGCTGAAGCTTTCTTT
CASSDRGGVWAEAFF
>TRBD1|.|TRBV19|TRBJ2-5
TGTGCCAGTAGTTCTGACAGGGAAGAGACCCAGTACTTC
CASSSDREETQYF
>.|.|TRBV6-5|TRBJ1-1
TGTGCCAGCAGCCGCGGCGTGCCCACTGAAGCTTTCTTT
CASSRGVPTEAFF
>TRBD1|.|TRBV14|TRBJ2-5
TGTGCCAGCAGCCAAGAAAAACCAGGACAGGTGATAGAAGAGACCCAGTACTTC
CASSQEKPGQVIEETQYF
>.|.|TRBV10-3|TRBJ2-7
TGTGCCATCAGACCCTCACAGGGAACCTACGAGCAGTACTTC
CAIRPSQGTYEQYF
>TRBD1|.|TRBV6-5|TRBJ2-7
TGTGCCAGCAGACCCGGGACAGGGATTGGCTACGAGCAGTACTTC
CASRPGTGIGYEQYF
>.|.|TRBV4-2|TRBJ1-1
TGTGCCAGCAGCCAAGATCGGGGGGGGCCAGCTTTCTTT
CASSQDRGGPAFF
>.|once|TRBV7-3|TRBJ2-1
TGTGCCAGCAGCCCGCGTAAAAGCTCCTACAATGAGCAGTTCTTC
CASSPRKSSYNEQFF
>.|.|TRBV4-2|TRBJ1-2
TGTGCCAGCAGCCAAGAAAAGGGGCGTGAAGTGGGCTACACCTTC
CASSQEKGREVGYTF
>TRBD2|.|TRBV6-6|TRBJ2-5
TGTGCCAGCATGAGGGCTAGCGGAGAAGAGACCCAGTACTTC
CASMRASGEETQYF
>.|.|TRBV18|TRBJ1-1
TGTGCCAGCTCACCCCAAAAGAGGGTCGTAGGTGCTTTCTTT
CASSPQKRVVGAFF
>.|.|TRBV5-4|TRBJ1-4
TGTGCCAGCAGCACCCAACAGGGATCTAATGAAAAACTGTTTTTT
CASSTQQGSNEKLFF
>.|.|TRBV4-3|TRBJ2-1
TGCGCCAGCAGCCCGAGCGTGGTCAATGAGCAGTTCTTC
CASSPSVVNEQFF
>.|few|TRBV19|TRBJ2-7
TGTGCCAGTAGTAGAGCATTTTCCTACGAGCAGTACTTC
CASSRAFSYEQYF
>.|.|TRBV6-4|TRBJ1-1
TGTGCCAGCAGTGACTCGAAGGTGCTGACCGAAGCGAGCACTGAAGCTTTCTTT
CASSDSKVLTEASTEAFF
>.|few|TRBV7-2|TRBJ1-4
TGTGCCAGCAGCTCGGGACAATCTCGTTTCAATGAAAAACTGTTTTTT
CASSSGQSRFNEKLFF
>TRBD1|.|TRBV4-2|TRBJ2-1
TGTGCCAGCAGCCCACAGGGGTCGGGCAATGAGCAGTTCTTC
CASSPQGSGNEQFF
>.|.|TRBV5-1|TRBJ2-2
TGCGCCAGCAGCCCCGGGTTGGGACAATCAAACACCGGGGAGCTGTTTTTT
CASSPGLGQSNTGELFF
>TRBD2|few|TRBV7-2|TRBJ2-7
TGTGCCAGCAGCTCGGTGATAGCGGGAGGTGAGCAGTACTTC
CASSSVIAGGEQYF
>.|once|TRBV7-9|TRBJ1-1
TGTGCCAGCAGCTACCCCGGGGGGGCGGGCACTGAAGCTTTCTTT
CASSYPGGAGTEAFF
>.|.|TRBV13|TRBJ2-3
TGTGCCAGCACCTCCACCCGAGACAGCTACACAGATACGCAGTATTTT
CASTSTRDSYTDTQYF
>.|.|TRBV5-1|TRBJ1-1
TGCGCCAGCAGCCCCTTGAGGATCTCGGACACTGAAGCTTTCTTT
CASSPLRISDTEAFF
>.|.|TRBV5-8|TRBJ1-5
TGTGCCAGCCTTGGGGAGGGTAATCAGCCCCAGCATTTT
CASLGEGNQPQHF
>.|.|TRBV28|TRBJ1-5
TGTGCCAGCAGCCCCTCCAAGGGGAGGAGCAATCAGCCCCAGCATTTT
CASSPSKGRSNQPQHF
>TRBD1|few|TRBV6-1|TRBJ1-6
TGTGCCAGCAGTGGTGACAGGGGTTCACCCCTCCACTTT
CASSGDRGSPLHF
>.|.|TRBV4-2|TRBJ2-3
TGTGCCAGCAGCCAACTTCCTAACACAGATACGCAGTATTTT
CASSQLPNTDTQYF
>TRBD1|once|TRBV6-6|TRBJ1-1
TGTGCCAGCAGCCTGGGACAGGGAAACACTGAAGCTTTCTTT
CASSLGQGNTEAFF
>TRBD2|.|TRBV9|TRBJ2-7
TGTGCCAGCAGCGTAGCTGGGGGGGAAGGAGTTTACGAGCAGTACTTC
CASSVAGGEGVYEQYF
>.|.|TRBV25-1|TRBJ1-2
TGTGCCAGCAGTGAATCTTCATTGGGAGGACGCCACTATGGCTACACCTTC
CASSESSLGGRHYGYTF
>TRBD1|.|TRBV28|TRBJ1-2
TGTGCCAGCAGTACTTACAGGGGGTTGACCGGCTACACCTTC
CASSTYRGLTGYTF
>.|.|TRBV6-5|TRBJ2-7
TGTGCCAGCAGCGAGGCGGCAGGGTTATACGAGCAGTACTTC
CASSEAAGLYEQYF
>TRBD1|.|TRBV5-1|TRBJ1-3
TGCGCCAGCAGCTTGGGGACAGGGTCTGGAAACACCATATATTTT
CASSLGTGSGNTIYF
>.|once|TRBV28|TRBJ1-4
TGTGCCAGCAGAAATCCGGGGTCGAGTGAAAAACTGTTTTTT
CASRNPGSSEKLFF
>.|.|TRBV5-4|TRBJ1-3
TGTGCCAGCAGCTTCGGTCCTCGAGGGACCATATATTTT
CASSFGPRGTIYF
>TRBD1|.|TRBV7-3|TRBJ1-6
TGTGCCAGCAGGGCGACAGGGGGCGATAATTCACCCCTCCACTTT
CASRATGGDNSPLHF
>TRBD2|once|TRBV7-8|TRBJ2-3
TGTGCCAGCAGCTTAGCGGATGCTAGCGGGAGTGGCACAGATACGCAGTATTTT
CASSLADASGSGTDTQYF
>TRBD2|few|TRBV6-1|TRBJ2-1
TGTGCCAGCAGCCCAGCGGGAGCCAGGAACAATGAGCAGTTCTTC
CASSPAGARNNEQFF